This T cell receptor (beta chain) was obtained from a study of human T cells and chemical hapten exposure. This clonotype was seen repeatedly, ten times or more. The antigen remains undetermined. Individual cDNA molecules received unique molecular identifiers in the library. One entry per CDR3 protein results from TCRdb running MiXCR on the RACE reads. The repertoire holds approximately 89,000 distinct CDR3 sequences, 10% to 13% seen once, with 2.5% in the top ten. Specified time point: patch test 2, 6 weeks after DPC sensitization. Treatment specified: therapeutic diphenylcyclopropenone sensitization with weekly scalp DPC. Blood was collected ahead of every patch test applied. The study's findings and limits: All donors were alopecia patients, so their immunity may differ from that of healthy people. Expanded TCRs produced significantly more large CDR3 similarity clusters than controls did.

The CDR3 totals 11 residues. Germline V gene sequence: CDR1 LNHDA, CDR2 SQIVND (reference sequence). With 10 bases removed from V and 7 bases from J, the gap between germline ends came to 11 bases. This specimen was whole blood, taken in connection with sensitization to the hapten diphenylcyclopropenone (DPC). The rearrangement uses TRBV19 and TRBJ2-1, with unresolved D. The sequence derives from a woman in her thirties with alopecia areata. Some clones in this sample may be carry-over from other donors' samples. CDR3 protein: CAIGPLNEQFF. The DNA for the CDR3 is TGTGCCATCGGACCACTTAATGAGCAGTTCTTC.